These T cell receptor beta chains were read from a single sample in a study of blood T cell repertoires in COVID-19. Repertoires were generated with immunoSEQ multiplex PCR, while TCRdb's copy carries only in-frame clones and drops some. The sample holds hundreds of thousands of clones, around 85% seen once. The sequenced material came from peripheral blood. The receptors derive from a man at least 80 years old with acute or convalescent COVID-19. CDR3s include the opening cysteine and the closing phenylalanine or tryptophan. A D gene is named only where the DNA matches it firmly. Not all rows give a size; the values are once, few, many and, for expanded clones, a class.

clone size,J gene,V gene,D gene,CDR3 protein,CDR3 DNA
few,TRBJ1-4,TRBV5-5,NA,CASSPGGANEKLFF,TGTGCCAGCAGCCCGGGGGGGGCGAATGAAAAACTGTTTTTT
NA,TRBJ1-4,TRBV7-9,TRBD1,CASSLAGTGAANEKLFF,TGTGCCAGCAGCTTAGCCGGGACAGGTGCGGCTAATGAAAAACTGTTTTTT
NA,TRBJ2-7,TRBV4-1,NA,CASSQQGELSYEQYF,TGCGCCAGCAGCCAGCAGGGTGAATTATCCTACGAGCAGTACTTC
NA,TRBJ1-2,TRBV28,TRBD1,CASSPSGTGKFFSTF,TGTGCCAGCAGTCCCTCCGGGACAGGGAAGTTCTTCTCCACCTTC
NA,TRBJ2-1,TRBV9,TRBD1,CASSLGQNNEQFF,TGTGCCAGCAGCTTGGGACAGAACAATGAGCAGTTCTTC
NA,TRBJ2-7,TRBV4-1,TRBD2,CASSQGLAGGEQYF,TGCGCCAGCAGCCAAGGACTAGCGGGAGGGGAGCAGTACTTC
NA,TRBJ1-3,TRBV3-1/TRBV3-2,NA,CASSQDYSGNTIYF,TGTGCCAGCAGCCAAGATTACTCTGGAAACACCATATATTTT
NA,TRBJ2-1,TRBV6-5,TRBD2,CASSYGTSGGLNEQFF,TGTGCCAGCAGTTATGGGACTAGCGGGGGCCTCAATGAGCAGTTCTTC
NA,TRBJ2-7,TRBV5-1,TRBD1,CASSLGGTGDLDEQYF,TGCGCCAGCAGCTTGGGAGGGACAGGGGACTTGGACGAGCAGTACTTC
NA,TRBJ2-7,TRBV3-1/TRBV3-2,NA,CASSQEYSRPGLTLLRGFYEQYF,TGTGCCAGCAGCCAAGAATATTCTCGTCCGGGACTGACGCTACTACGAGGTTTCTACGAGCAGTACTTC
NA,TRBJ2-1,TRBV10-3,TRBD2,CATLSGDYNEQFF,TGTGCCACCCTTAGCGGGGACTACAATGAGCAGTTCTTC
NA,TRBJ2-2,TRBV5-6,NA,CASSTRQGRAGELFF,TGTGCCAGCAGCACCAGACAGGGGAGGGCCGGGGAGCTGTTTTTT
NA,TRBJ2-7,TRBV19,TRBD1,CASSIRWDSYEQYF,TGTGCCAGTAGTATTAGGTGGGACAGCTACGAGCAGTACTTC
NA,TRBJ2-2,TRBV11-2,TRBD2,CASSSGTRGTGELFF,TGTGCCAGCAGCTCGGGGACTAGAGGGACCGGGGAGCTGTTTTTT
NA,TRBJ1-6,TRBV5-1,NA,CASRGGDSPLHF,TGCGCCAGCAGGGGGGGGGATTCACCCCTCCACTTT
NA,TRBJ2-3,TRBV5-1,NA,CASSLDRPYTDTQYF,TGCGCCAGCAGCTTGGACAGACCTTATACAGATACGCAGTATTTT
NA,TRBJ2-7,TRBV6-5,NA,CASSYSIGGPYEQYF,TGTGCCAGCAGTTACTCGATAGGGGGACCCTACGAGCAGTACTTC
once,TRBJ1-5,TRBV28,NA,CASSLPQVVAQHF,TGTGCCAGCAGTTTACCACAGGTGGTTGCCCAGCATTTT
NA,TRBJ2-6,TRBV2,NA,CASRTDGANVLTF,TGTGCCAGCAGGACTGACGGGGCCAACGTCCTGACTTTC
NA,TRBJ1-2,TRBV5-5,TRBD1,CASSVDRSGYTF,TGTGCCAGCAGCGTGGACAGGAGCGGCTACACCTTC
few,TRBJ1-6,TRBV3-1/TRBV3-2,NA,CASSQVANSPLHF,TGTGCCAGCAGCCAAGTGGCCAATTCACCCCTCCACTTT
NA,TRBJ2-1,TRBV24-1,NA,CATSDFGYGLDEQFF,TGTGCCACCAGTGATTTTGGTTACGGGTTGGATGAGCAGTTCTTC
NA,TRBJ2-3,TRBV7-8,TRBD2,CASTRPSGSRTDTQYF,TGTGCCAGCACCCGACCAAGCGGGAGTCGCACAGATACGCAGTATTTT
NA,TRBJ2-1,TRBV11-1,NA,CASSTTNRANEQFF,TGTGCCAGCAGCACCACGAACAGGGCCAATGAGCAGTTCTTC
NA,TRBJ1-5,TRBV2,NA,CASSEDGYPQPQHF,TGTGCCAGCAGTGAAGACGGGTACCCTCAGCCCCAGCATTTT
NA,TRBJ1-2,TRBV5-5,TRBD1,CASSLGTGGGYGYTF,TGTGCCAGCAGCTTGGGGACAGGGGGAGGCTATGGCTACACCTTC
NA,TRBJ2-7,TRBV10-1,NA,CASHFGRAIDEQYF,TGCGCCAGCCATTTCGGCAGGGCAATCGACGAGCAGTACTTC
NA,TRBJ1-2,TRBV28,NA,CASGSTISNYGYTF,TGTGCCAGCGGCTCCACGATTTCTAACTATGGCTACACCTTC
NA,TRBJ1-6,TRBV5-6,TRBD1,CASSRTGGNSPLHF,TGTGCCAGCAGCCGGACAGGGGGCAATTCACCCCTCCACTTT
NA,TRBJ1-5,TRBV24-1,NA,CATSEPGSPNQPQHF,TGTGCCACCAGTGAGCCGGGGTCCCCTAATCAGCCCCAGCATTTT
NA,TRBJ1-2,TRBV28,NA,CASSFNYVYYGYTF,TGTGCCAGCAGTTTTAATTATGTCTACTATGGCTACACCTTC
many,TRBJ1-1,TRBV7-9,NA,CASSLEGHLNTEAFF,TGTGCCAGCAGCTTAGAGGGACACTTGAACACTGAAGCTTTCTTT
NA,TRBJ2-2,TRBV10-2,TRBD1,CASSSGTGDGELFF,TGCGCCAGCAGTTCCGGGACAGGGGACGGGGAGCTGTTTTTT
NA,TRBJ1-1,TRBV24-1,NA,CATSEGRGNTEAFF,TGTGCCACCAGTGAGGGCAGGGGAAACACTGAAGCTTTCTTT
NA,TRBJ2-7,TRBV6-1,NA,CASSDRPGNEQYF,TGTGCCAGCAGTGATCGTCCAGGGAACGAGCAGTACTTC
NA,TRBJ2-2,TRBV30,NA,CAWSLGLANTGELFF,TGTGCCTGGAGCCTGGGGCTAGCGAACACCGGGGAGCTGTTTTTT
NA,TRBJ1-5,TRBV28,TRBD1,CASSSPTGGPPSAQHF,TGTGCCAGCAGTTCCCCGACAGGGGGACCACCATCAGCCCAGCATTTT
few,TRBJ1-4,TRBV6-1,NA,CASSERRSVGWKLFF,TGTGCCAGCAGTGAACGCAGGTCCGTGGGTTGGAAACTGTTTTTT
NA,TRBJ2-7,TRBV7-2,NA,CASSPRTGSQRRPYEQYF,TGTGCCAGCAGCCCCCGCACAGGGTCTCAGAGAAGGCCCTACGAGCAGTACTTC
NA,TRBJ1-6,TRBV3-1/TRBV3-2,NA,CASSPASSYNSPLHF,TGTGCCAGCAGCCCTGCTAGCTCCTATAATTCACCCCTCCACTTT